This T cell receptor (beta chain) was found in a study of CXCR3-negative and CXCR3-positive naive CD8 T cells. Notes on this clonotype: Its antigen is undetermined.

Study-level points and caveats: In both naive subsets diversity was comparably high, whereas memory CD8+ cells showed much lower diversity. For CXCR3-positive naive cells, TRB CDR3s were more hydrophobic than those of CXCR3-negative naive cells.

Germline assignment: CDR1 SGHRS and CDR2 YFSETQ. The CDR3 is made up of 16 amino acids. 5' RACE with UMI labels generated the TRB cDNA libraries. TCRdb reanalyzed the 5' RACE reads, giving one entry per CDR3 protein sequence and no DNA. The sample has 150,000 or so distinct CDR3 sequences. The chain has TRBV5-1 and TRBJ2-7; TCRdb reports TRBD1, a call that lacks DNA to check it against. What was sequenced was naive CXCR3+ CD8+ T cells from blood. Subset specified: CD45RO-CCR7+CD27+CD95- naive CD8+ T cells expressing CXCR3 (TNR3+). This sequence was found in a human donor in good health. Some clones in this sample may be carry-over from other donors' samples. CDR3 protein: CASSPGGQGFSYEQYF.